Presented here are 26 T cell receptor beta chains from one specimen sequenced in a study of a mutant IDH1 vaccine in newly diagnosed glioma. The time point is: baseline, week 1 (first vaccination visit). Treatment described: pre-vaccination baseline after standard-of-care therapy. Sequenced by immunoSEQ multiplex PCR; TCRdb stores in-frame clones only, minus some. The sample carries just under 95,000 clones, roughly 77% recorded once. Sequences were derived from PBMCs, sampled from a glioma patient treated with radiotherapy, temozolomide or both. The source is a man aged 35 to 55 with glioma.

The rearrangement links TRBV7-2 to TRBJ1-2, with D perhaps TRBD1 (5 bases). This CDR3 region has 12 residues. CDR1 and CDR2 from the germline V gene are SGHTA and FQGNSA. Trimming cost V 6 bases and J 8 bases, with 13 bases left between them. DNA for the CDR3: TGTGCCAGCAGACCATCGGGGGGAGGCTACACCTTC. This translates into CASRPSGGGYTF.

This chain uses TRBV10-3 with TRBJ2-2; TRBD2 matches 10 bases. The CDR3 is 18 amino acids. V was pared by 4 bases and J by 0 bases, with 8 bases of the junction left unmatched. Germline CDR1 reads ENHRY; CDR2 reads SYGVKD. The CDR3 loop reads CAISGASGRGPNTGELFF. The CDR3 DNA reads TGTGCCATCAGTGGGGCTAGCGGGAGAGGACCGAACACCGGGGAGCTGTTTTTT.

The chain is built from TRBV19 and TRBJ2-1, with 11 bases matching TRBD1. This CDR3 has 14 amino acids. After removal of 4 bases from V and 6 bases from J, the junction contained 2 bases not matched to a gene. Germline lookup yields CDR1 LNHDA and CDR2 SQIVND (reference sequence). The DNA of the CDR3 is TGTGCCAGTAGTAGAGGGACAGGGGGCAATGAGCAGTTCTTC. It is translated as CASSRGTGGNEQFF. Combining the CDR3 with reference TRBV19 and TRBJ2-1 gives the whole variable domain DGGITQSPKYLFRKEGQNVTLSCEQNLNHDAMYWYRQDPGQGLRLIYYSQIVNDFQKGDIAEGYSVSREKKESFPLTVTSAQKNPTAFYLCASSRGTGGNEQFFGPGTRLTVL.

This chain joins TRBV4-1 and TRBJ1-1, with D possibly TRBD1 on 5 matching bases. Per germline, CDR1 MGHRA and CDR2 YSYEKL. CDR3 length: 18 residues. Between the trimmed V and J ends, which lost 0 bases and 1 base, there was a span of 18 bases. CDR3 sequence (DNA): TGCGCCAGCAGCCAAGAAATGAGGGGCCGAGGGCCGAACACTGAAGCTTTCTTT. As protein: CASSQEMRGRGPNTEAFF.

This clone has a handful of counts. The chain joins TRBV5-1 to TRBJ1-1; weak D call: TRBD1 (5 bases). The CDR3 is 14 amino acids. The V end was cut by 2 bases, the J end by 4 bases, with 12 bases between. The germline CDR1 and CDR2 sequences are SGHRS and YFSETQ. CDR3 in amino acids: CASSFGAGSTEAFF. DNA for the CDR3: TGCGCCAGCAGCTTTGGGGCTGGGAGCACTGAAGCTTTCTTT.

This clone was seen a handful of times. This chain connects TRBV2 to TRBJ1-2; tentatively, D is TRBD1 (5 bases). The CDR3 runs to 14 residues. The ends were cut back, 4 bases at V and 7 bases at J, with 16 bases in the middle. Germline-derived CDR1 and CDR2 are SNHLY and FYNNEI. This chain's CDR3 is CASSVRGYQGGYTF. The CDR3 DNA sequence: TGTGCCAGCAGTGTTAGGGGTTATCAAGGTGGCTACACCTTC.

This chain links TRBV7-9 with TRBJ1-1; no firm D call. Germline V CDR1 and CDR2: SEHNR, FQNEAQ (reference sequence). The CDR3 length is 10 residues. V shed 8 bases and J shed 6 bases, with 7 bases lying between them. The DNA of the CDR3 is TGTGCCAGCGAGGGATCTGAAGCTTTCTTT. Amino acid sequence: CASEGSEAFF.

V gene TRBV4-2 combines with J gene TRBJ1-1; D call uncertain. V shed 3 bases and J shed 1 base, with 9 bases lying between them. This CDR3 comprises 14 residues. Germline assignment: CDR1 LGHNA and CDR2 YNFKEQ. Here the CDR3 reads CASSQNSQNTEAFF. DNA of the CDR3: TGTGCCAGCAGCCAGAACTCCCAGAACACTGAAGCTTTCTTT.

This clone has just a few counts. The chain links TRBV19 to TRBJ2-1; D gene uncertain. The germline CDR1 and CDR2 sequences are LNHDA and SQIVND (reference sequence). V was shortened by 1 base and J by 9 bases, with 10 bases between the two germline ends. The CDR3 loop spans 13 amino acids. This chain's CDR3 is CASSIVSVTEQFF. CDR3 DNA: TGTGCCAGTAGTATAGTCTCTGTCACTGAGCAGTTCTTC.

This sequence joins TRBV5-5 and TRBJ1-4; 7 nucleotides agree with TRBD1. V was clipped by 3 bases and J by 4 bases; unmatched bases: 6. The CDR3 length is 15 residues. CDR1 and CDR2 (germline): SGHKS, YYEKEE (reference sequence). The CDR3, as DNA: TGTGCCAGCAGCTCGGGACAGCGACGTAATGAAAAACTGTTTTTT. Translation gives CASSSGQRRNEKLFF.

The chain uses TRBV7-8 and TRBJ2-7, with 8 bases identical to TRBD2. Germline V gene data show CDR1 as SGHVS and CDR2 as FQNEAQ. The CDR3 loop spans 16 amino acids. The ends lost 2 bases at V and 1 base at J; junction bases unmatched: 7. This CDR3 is CASSLSGGGRSYEQYF. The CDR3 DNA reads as TGTGCCAGCAGCTTATCCGGGGGGGGCCGATCCTACGAGCAGTACTTC.

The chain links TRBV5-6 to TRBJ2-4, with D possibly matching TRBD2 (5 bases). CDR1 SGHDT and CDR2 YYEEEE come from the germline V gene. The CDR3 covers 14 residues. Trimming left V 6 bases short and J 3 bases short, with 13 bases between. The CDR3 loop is CASTASGRKNIQYF. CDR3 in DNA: TGTGCCAGCACCGCCAGCGGTCGCAAAAACATTCAGTACTTC.

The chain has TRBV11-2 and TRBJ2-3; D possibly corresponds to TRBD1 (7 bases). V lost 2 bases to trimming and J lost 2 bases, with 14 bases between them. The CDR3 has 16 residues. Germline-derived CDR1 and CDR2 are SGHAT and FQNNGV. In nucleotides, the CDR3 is TGTGCCAGCAGCTTACTAGGAGGGGGCCTCACAGATACGCAGTATTTT. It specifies CASSLLGGGLTDTQYF.

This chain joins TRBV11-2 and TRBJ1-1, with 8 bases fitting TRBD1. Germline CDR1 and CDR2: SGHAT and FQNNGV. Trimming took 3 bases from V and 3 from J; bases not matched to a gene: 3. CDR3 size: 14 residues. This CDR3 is CASSFRDRYTEAFF. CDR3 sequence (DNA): TGTGCCAGCAGCTTCCGGGACAGGTACACTGAAGCTTTCTTT. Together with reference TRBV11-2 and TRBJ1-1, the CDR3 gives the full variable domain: EAGVAQSPRYKIIEKRQSVAFWCNPISGHATLYWYQQILGQGPKLLIQFQNNGVVDDSQLPKDRFSAERLKGVDSTLKIQPAKLEDSAVYLCASSFRDRYTEAFFGQGTRLTVV.

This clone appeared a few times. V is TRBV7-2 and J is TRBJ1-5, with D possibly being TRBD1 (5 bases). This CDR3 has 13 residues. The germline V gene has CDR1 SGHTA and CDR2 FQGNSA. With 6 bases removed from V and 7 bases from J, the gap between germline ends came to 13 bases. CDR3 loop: CASRSRVGQPQHF. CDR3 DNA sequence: TGTGCCAGCAGGTCCAGGGTTGGGCAGCCCCAGCATTTT.

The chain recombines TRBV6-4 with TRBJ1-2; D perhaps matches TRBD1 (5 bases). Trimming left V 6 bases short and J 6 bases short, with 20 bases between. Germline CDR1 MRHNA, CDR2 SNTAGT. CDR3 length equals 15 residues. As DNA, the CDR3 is TGTGCCAGCAGCGAATCCCGGGAGGGGTGGAATGGCTACACCTTC. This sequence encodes CASSESREGWNGYTF.

CDR3 sequence reads: CASSAGAVNTEAFF. CDR3 nucleotides: TGCGCCAGCAGCGCAGGGGCGGTAAACACTGAAGCTTTCTTT. The chain combines TRBV5-1 with TRBJ1-1, with D tentatively TRBD1 (6 bases). Trimming shortened V by 4 bases and J by 2 bases, and 12 bases separated the two germline ends. The CDR3 runs to 14 residues. Germline V CDR1 and CDR2: SGHRS, YFSETQ.

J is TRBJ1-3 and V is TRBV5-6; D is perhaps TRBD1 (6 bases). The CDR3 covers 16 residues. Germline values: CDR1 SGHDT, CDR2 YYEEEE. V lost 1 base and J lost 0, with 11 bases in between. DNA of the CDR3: TGTGCCAGCAGCTTGAGGCAGGGGTACTCTGGAAACACCATATATTTT. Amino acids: CASSLRQGYSGNTIYF.

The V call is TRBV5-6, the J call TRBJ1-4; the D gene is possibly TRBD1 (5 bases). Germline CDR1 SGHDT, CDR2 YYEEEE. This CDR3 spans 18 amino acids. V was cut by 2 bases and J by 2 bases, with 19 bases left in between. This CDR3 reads CASSFVGGIVATNEKLFF. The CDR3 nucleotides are TGTGCCAGCAGCTTTGTTGGGGGGATCGTTGCGACTAATGAAAAACTGTTTTTT.

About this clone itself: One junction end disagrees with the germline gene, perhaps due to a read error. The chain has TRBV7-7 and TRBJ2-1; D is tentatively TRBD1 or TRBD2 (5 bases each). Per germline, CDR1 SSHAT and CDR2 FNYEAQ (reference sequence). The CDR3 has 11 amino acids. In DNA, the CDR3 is TGTGCTAGCAGCCGCCGGGACCTAGAGTTCTTC. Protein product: CASSRRDLEFF.

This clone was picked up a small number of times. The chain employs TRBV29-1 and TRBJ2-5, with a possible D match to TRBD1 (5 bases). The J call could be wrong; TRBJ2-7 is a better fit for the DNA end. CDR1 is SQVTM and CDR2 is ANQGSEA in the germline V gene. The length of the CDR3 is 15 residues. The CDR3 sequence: CSVHAPKGNTYEQYF. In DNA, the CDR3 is TGCAGCGTGCACGCTCCTAAGGGGAATACCTACGAGCAGTACTTC.

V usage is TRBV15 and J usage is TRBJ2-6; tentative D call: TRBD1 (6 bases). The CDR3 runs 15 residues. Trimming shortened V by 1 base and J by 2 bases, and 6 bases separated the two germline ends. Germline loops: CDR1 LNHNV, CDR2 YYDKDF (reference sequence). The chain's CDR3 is CATSRAGAGANVLTF. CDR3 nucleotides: TGTGCCACCAGCAGAGCAGGGGCTGGGGCCAACGTCCTGACTTTC. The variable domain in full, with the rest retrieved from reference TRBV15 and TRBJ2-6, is DAMVIQNPRYQVTQFGKPVTLSCSQTLNHNVMYWYQQKSSQAPKLLFHYYDKDFNNEADTPDNFQSRRPNTSFCFLDIRSPGLGDTAMYLCATSRAGAGANVLTFGAGSRLTVL.

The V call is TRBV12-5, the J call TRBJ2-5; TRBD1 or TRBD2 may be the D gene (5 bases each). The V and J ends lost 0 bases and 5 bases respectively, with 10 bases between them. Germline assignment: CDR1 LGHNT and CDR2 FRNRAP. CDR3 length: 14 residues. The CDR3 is CASGLVGGPETQYF. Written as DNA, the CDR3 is TGTGCTAGTGGTTTGGTTGGGGGACCGGAGACCCAGTACTTC.

CDR3: CASSQDWRGSYEQYF. The CDR3 DNA reads TGCGCCAGCAGCCAAGATTGGCGGGGCTCCTACGAGCAGTACTTC. The rearrangement uses TRBV4-1 and TRBJ2-7; D possibly corresponds to TRBD2 (6 bases). CDR3 size: 15 residues. Trimming cost V 0 bases and J 0 bases, with 9 bases left between them. The germline CDR1 and CDR2 sequences are MGHRA and YSYEKL.

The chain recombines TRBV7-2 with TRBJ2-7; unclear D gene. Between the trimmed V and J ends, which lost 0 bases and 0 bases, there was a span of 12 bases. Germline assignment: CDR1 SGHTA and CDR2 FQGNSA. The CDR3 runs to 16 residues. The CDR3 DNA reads TGTGCCAGCAGCTTAGCGGCAGGCCAGCGCTCCTACGAGCAGTACTTC. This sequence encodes CASSLAAGQRSYEQYF.

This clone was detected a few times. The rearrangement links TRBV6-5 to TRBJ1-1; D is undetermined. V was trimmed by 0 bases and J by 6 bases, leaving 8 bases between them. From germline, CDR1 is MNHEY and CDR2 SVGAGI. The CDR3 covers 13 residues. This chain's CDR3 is CASSYSRGAEAFF. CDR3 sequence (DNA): TGTGCCAGCAGTTACTCGCGGGGTGCTGAAGCTTTCTTT.